This TCR beta chain came from a study of type 1 and type 2 diabetes patients. Turning to the study itself: A total of over 15,000,000 paired-end reads came from the whole study.

This CDR3 has 14 residues. Germline V gene lookup returns CDR1 MNHEY and CDR2 SVGAGI. V was pared by 0 bases and J by 5 bases, with 10 bases between. Amplification started from genomic DNA. Amplification of the beta chain CDR3 used 30 forward and 13 reverse multiplex primers. MiXCR, run by TCRdb on the multiplex PCR reads, gives a single entry per CDR3 protein. The sample carries under 300,000 distinct CDR3 sequences, roughly 50% recorded once. This sequence joins TRBV6-5 and TRBJ1-1; possible D gene TRBD1, 5 bases. The TCR originated in a man aged 18 to 30 with type 2 diabetes. Sequencing used peripheral blood mononuclear cells (PBMCs). CDR3 bases: TGTGCCAGCAGTTACTCGATCAGGGAGACTGAAGCTTTCTTT. It specifies CASSYSIRETEAFF.